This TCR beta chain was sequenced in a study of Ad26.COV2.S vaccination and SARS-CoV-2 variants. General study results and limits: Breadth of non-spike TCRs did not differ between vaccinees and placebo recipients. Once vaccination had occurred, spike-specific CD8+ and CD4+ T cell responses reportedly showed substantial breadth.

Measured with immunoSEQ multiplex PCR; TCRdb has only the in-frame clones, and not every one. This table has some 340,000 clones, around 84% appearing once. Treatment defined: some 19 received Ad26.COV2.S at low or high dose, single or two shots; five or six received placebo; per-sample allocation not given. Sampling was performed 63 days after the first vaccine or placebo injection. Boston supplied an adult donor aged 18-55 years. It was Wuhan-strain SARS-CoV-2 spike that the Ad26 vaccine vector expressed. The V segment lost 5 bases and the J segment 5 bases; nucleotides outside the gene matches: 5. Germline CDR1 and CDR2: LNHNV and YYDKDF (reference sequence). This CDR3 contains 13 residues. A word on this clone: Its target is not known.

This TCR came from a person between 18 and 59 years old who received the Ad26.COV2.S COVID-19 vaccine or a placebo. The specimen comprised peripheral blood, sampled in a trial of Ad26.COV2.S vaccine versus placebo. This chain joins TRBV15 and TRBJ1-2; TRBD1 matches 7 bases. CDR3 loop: CATSPDRNYGYTF. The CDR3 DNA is TGTGCCACCAGCCCGGACAGGAATTATGGCTACACCTTC.